A single sample is the source of the 6 T cell receptor beta chains below, sequenced in a study of T cell responses to AZD1222 COVID-19 vaccine. Data came from immunoSEQ multiplex PCR; TCRdb stores just in-frame clones and leaves some out. The table records around 140,000 clones, more than 75% of them present only once. Sequencing was performed on peripheral blood, taken 28 days after the second AZD1222 dose. These TCRs come from an adult who received the AZD1222 COVID-19 vaccine.

This chain connects TRBV2 to TRBJ2-5; weak D call: TRBD2 (6 bases). The CDR3 length is 14 residues. V gave up 0 bases and J gave up 4 bases, with 9 bases separating them. The germline CDR1 and CDR2 sequences are SNHLY and FYNNEI. The CDR3 DNA follows: TGTGCCAGCAGTGAAGCGCGGGACGGAGAGACCCAGTACTTC. This translates into CASSEARDGETQYF.

This clone has a single count. This chain connects TRBV25-1 to TRBJ1-2; weak D call: TRBD1 (5 bases). In germline, CDR1 is MGHDK, CDR2 SYGVNS. CDR3 size: 17 residues. V lost 3 bases and J lost 7, with 24 bases in between. DNA of the CDR3: TGTGCCAGCAGTGATTCCGGGTGGGGGACGGAAGTTTTTGGCTACACCTTC. This sequence encodes CASSDSGWGTEVFGYTF.

The chain is built from TRBV28 and TRBJ1-1; D is perhaps TRBD1 (5 bases). Between the trimmed V and J ends, which lost 10 bases and 3 bases, there was a span of 15 bases. The CDR3 contains 13 residues. Per the germline V gene, CDR1 is MDHEN and CDR2 is SYDVKM. The CDR3 region has the DNA TGTGCCACCGAGGGGCGTAGGGACACTGAAGCTTTCTTT. Protein: CATEGRRDTEAFF.

The chain uses TRBV11-2 and TRBJ1-1; D remains unclear. CDR3 length equals 13 residues. The V end was cut by 0 bases, the J end by 8 bases, with 10 bases between. Germline V gives CDR1 SGHAT, CDR2 FQNNGV. CDR3 in DNA: TGTGCCAGCAGCTTAGATTTCGTATTAGAAGCTTTCTTT. It translates to CASSLDFVLEAFF.

In regard to this clone: Other DNA variants within this sample encode the same CDR3. The V and J genes are TRBV28 and TRBJ2-7; 9 bases map to TRBD1. V was clipped by 2 bases and J by 0 bases; unmatched bases: 5. CDR1 and CDR2 (germline): MDHEN, SYDVKM. The CDR3 spans 16 residues. CDR3 sequence (DNA): TGTGCCAGCAGTTTACCGGGACAGGGCGGCTCCTACGAGCAGTACTTC. Protein sequence: CASSLPGQGGSYEQYF.

The J gene is TRBJ2-7, the V gene TRBV5-6; the match to TRBD1 covers 8 bases. The V gene end was trimmed by 7 bases and the J gene end by 1 base; junction bases not matched to a gene: 13. This CDR3 has 16 residues. Germline loops: CDR1 SGHDT, CDR2 YYEEEE. The CDR3 nucleotides are TGTGCCAGCGGTACGAAGAGGACAGGGATTTCCTACGAGCAGTACTTC. It is translated as CASGTKRTGISYEQYF. The entire variable domain, with the rest obtained from reference TRBV5-6 and TRBJ2-7, is as follows: DAGVTQSPTHLIKTRGQQVTLRCSPKSGHDTVSWYQQALGQGPQFIFQYYEEEERQRGNFPDRFSGHQFPNYSSELNVNALLLGDSALYLCASGTKRTGISYEQYFGPGTRLTVT.